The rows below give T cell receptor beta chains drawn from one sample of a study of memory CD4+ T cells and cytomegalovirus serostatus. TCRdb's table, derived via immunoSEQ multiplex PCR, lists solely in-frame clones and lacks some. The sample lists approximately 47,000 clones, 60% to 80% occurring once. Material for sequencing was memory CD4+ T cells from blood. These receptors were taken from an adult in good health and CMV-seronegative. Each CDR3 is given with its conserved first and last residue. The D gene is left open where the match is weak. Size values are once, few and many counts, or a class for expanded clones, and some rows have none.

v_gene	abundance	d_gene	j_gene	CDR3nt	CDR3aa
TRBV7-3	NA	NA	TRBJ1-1	TGTGCCAGCAGCTTAACCCCGGACAGAGGGAACACTGAAGCTTTCTTT	CASSLTPDRGNTEAFF
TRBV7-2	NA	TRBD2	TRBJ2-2	TGTGCCAGCGCGCGGACTAGCGGGGGGGCCACCGGGGAGCTGTTTTTT	CASARTSGGATGELFF
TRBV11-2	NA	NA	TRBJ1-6	TGTGCCAGCAGCTTAATCCAGGGTTCCTATAATTCACCCCTCCACTTT	CASSLIQGSYNSPLHF
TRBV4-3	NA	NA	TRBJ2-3	TGCGCCAGCAGCCAAGGGTTGTCGGGGGGCGGGGCAGATACGCAGTATTTT	CASSQGLSGGGADTQYF
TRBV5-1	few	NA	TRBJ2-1	TGCGCCAGCAGCTTGGACTCCCGAGAGCAGTTCTTC	CASSLDSREQFF
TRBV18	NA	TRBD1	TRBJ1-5	TGTGCCAGCTCACCCTCAGGGGGTAATCAGCCCCAGCATTTT	CASSPSGGNQPQHF
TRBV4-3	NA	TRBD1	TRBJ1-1	TGCGCCAGCAGCCGAGGGGGCAGGGCTGGATTTGAAGCTTTCTTT	CASSRGGRAGFEAFF
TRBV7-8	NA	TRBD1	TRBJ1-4	TGTGCCAGCAGCGGGACAGTATTGCGCGAAAAACTGTTTTTT	CASSGTVLREKLFF
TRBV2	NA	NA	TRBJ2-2	TGTGCCAGCAGTGTACAGGGGAGGGACACCGGGGAGCTGTTTTTT	CASSVQGRDTGELFF
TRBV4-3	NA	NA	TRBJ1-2	TGCGCCAGCAGCCAAGATTTGGACTATGGCTACACCTTC	CASSQDLDYGYTF
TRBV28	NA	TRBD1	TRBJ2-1	TGTGCCAGCATGAACAGGGGGGCCTACAATGAGCAGTTCTTC	CASMNRGAYNEQFF
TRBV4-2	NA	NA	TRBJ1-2	TGTGCCAGCAGCCAAGATCTGCAGGGATCCTATGGCTACACCTTC	CASSQDLQGSYGYTF
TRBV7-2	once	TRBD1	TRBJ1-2	TGTGCCAGCAGCCCAAAGACAGGGTCCCCCTATGGCTACACCTTC	CASSPKTGSPYGYTF
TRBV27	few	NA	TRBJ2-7	TGTGCCAGCCGTAAAACCGGGGGCTCCTACGAGCAGTACTTC	CASRKTGGSYEQYF
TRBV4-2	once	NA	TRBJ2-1	TGTGCCAGCAGCCTCAGGTGGGGGCCGGGAAATGAGCAGTTCTTC	CASSLRWGPGNEQFF
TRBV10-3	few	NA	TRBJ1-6	TGTGCCATCAGTCGGGGCGCCGGGGAGAATTCACCCCTCCACTTT	CAISRGAGENSPLHF
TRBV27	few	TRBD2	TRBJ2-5	TGTGCCAGCAGTTTCCGCCTAGCGGGGGGGCAAGAGACCCAGTACTTC	CASSFRLAGGQETQYF
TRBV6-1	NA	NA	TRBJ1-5	TGTGCCAGCAAGGCAGGGGTCCGGCAGCCCCAGCATTTT	CASKAGVRQPQHF
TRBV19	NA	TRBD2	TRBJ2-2	TGTGCCAGTACCTCGGGGGGGAACACCGGGGAGCTGTTTTTT	CASTSGGNTGELFF
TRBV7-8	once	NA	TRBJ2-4	TGTGCCAGCACCCTTGGGGCAGCCTTAGCCAAAAACATTCAGTACTTC	CASTLGAALAKNIQYF
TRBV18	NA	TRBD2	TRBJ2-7	TGTGCCAGCTCTAGGACTAGCGGGGGGGACGAGCAGTACTTC	CASSRTSGGDEQYF
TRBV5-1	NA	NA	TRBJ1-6	TGCGCCAGCAGCTTGAGCAGGGACCCAACTTCACCCCTCCACTTT	CASSLSRDPTSPLHF
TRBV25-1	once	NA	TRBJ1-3	TGTGCCAGCAGCCCACCGAGGGGGTTCTTGGGGGAAAACACCATATATTTT	CASSPPRGFLGENTIYF
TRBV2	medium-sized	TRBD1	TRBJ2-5	TGTGCCAGCACCTCTGACAGGGGAGGATATGAGACCCAGTACTTC	CASTSDRGGYETQYF
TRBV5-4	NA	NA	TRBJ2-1	TGTGCCAGCAGCCCCGGCGGAAGGGAATTCTTC	CASSPGGREFF
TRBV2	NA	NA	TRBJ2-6	TGTGCCAGCAGTCAGGAATCTGGGGCCAACGTCCTGACTTTC	CASSQESGANVLTF
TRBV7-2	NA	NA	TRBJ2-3	TGTGCCAGCAGCTTAGTTCCAGATACGCAGTATTTT	CASSLVPDTQYF
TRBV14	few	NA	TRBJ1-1	TGTGCCAGCAGCCTAGGGGGACAACCCAACACTGAAGCTTTCTTT	CASSLGGQPNTEAFF
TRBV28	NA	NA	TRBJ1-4	TGTGCCAGCAGTTTTCTGGAGGATCATGAAAAACTGTTTTTT	CASSFLEDHEKLFF
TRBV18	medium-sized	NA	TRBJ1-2	TGTGCCAGCTCACCGGGGATAACCTATGGCTACACCTTC	CASSPGITYGYTF
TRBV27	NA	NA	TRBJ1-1	TGTGCCAGCAGTTTATCCTTTTACACTGAAGCTTTCTTT	CASSLSFYTEAFF
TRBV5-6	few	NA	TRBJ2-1	TGTGCCAGCAGCTACCCCACCTCCTCCTACAATGAGCAGTTCTTC	CASSYPTSSYNEQFF
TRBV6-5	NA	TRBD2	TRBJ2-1	TGTGCCAGCAGTCAGCGGGACCAATACAATGAGCAGTTCTTC	CASSQRDQYNEQFF
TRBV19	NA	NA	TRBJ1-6	TGTGCCAGTAGTCTCCGGACAAGCCTTACTTCACCCCTCCACTTT	CASSLRTSLTSPLHF